Listed below are T cell receptor beta chains from one sample, sequenced in a study of blood T cell repertoires in COVID-19. Profiling relied on immunoSEQ multiplex PCR, and the TCRdb table lists in-frame clones only, not all of them. The table records some 250,000 clones, about 89% of them present only once. Sequencing used PBMCs or T cells enriched from blood (not recorded which). Every receptor here comes from a human donor in a cohort exposed to, infected with or recovered from COVID-19 (not recorded which). The donor label of this sample is uncertain. CDR3s include the opening cysteine and the closing phenylalanine or tryptophan. A D gene is named only where the DNA matches it firmly. Not every row has a clone size; where given, it reads once, few, many or a size class.

V gene	D gene	clone size	J gene	CDR3 protein	CDR3 DNA
TRBV19	TRBD1	NA	TRBJ1-2	CASSIPGTANYGYTF	TGTGCCAGTAGTATACCCGGGACAGCGAACTATGGCTACACCTTC
TRBV2	NA	NA	TRBJ1-2	CASSVDRNYGYTF	TGTGCCAGCAGCGTGGACAGAAACTATGGCTACACCTTC
TRBV7-9	TRBD1	few	TRBJ1-1	CASSLQGVGEAFF	TGTGCCAGCAGCTTACAGGGGGTCGGTGAAGCTTTCTTT
TRBV4-2	NA	NA	TRBJ2-5	CASSQDGTAAQETQYF	TGTGCCAGCAGCCAAGATGGTACCGCGGCCCAAGAGACCCAGTACTTC
TRBV19	TRBD1	NA	TRBJ2-7	CASSSSPFRDRFYEQYF	TGTGCCAGTAGCTCCTCACCCTTCCGGGACAGATTCTACGAGCAGTACTTC
TRBV7-3	TRBD1	NA	TRBJ2-5	CARWTGPETQYF	TGTGCCAGGTGGACAGGGCCCGAGACCCAGTACTTC
TRBV2	TRBD1	NA	TRBJ1-3	CASSGGQGYGNTIYF	TGTGCCAGCAGTGGAGGACAGGGGTACGGAAACACCATATATTTT
TRBV2	TRBD1	NA	TRBJ1-5	CASSGDRGGQPQHF	TGTGCCAGCAGCGGGGACAGGGGAGGTCAGCCCCAGCATTTT
TRBV10-3	TRBD1	NA	TRBJ1-2	CAISRDREEGYTF	TGTGCCATCAGCCGAGACAGGGAGGAAGGCTACACCTTC
TRBV15	NA	NA	TRBJ2-1	CATSRGQSLSYNEQFF	TGTGCCACCAGCAGAGGACAGTCTCTCTCCTACAATGAGCAGTTCTTC
TRBV19	TRBD1	NA	TRBJ1-1	CASSIPDRGRTEAFF	TGTGCCAGTAGTATCCCGGACAGGGGGCGGACTGAAGCTTTCTTT
TRBV7-3	TRBD2	once	TRBJ2-3	CASNGGSADTQYF	TGTGCCAGCAACGGGGGGAGCGCGGATACGCAGTATTTT
TRBV11-2	NA	once	TRBJ2-7	CASSLGAEISYEQYF	TGTGCCAGCAGCTTAGGGGCAGAGATTTCCTACGAGCAGTACTTC
TRBV6-4	TRBD1	NA	TRBJ1-5	CASSDQTGPLCNQPQHF	TGTGCCAGCAGTGACCAGACAGGGCCCCTGTGCAATCAGCCCCAGCATTTT
TRBV19	NA	NA	TRBJ1-1	CASSIPVGTEAFF	TGTGCCAGTAGTATCCCCGTCGGCACTGAAGCTTTCTTT
TRBV10-3	TRBD1	once	TRBJ2-7	CASAGQAVRSSYEQYF	TGTGCCAGCGCGGGACAGGCGGTCCGGTCCTCCTACGAGCAGTACTTC
TRBV24-1	TRBD1	NA	TRBJ2-3	CATSDRRTGFTDTQYF	TGTGCCACCAGTGACCGACGGACAGGTTTCACAGATACGCAGTATTTT
TRBV15	NA	once	TRBJ2-7	CATSLAGAGNDEQYF	TGTGCCACCAGCCTTGCGGGGGCCGGGAATGACGAGCAGTACTTC
TRBV29-1	NA	NA	TRBJ1-1	CSVEVGGAGTEAFF	TGCAGCGTTGAAGTAGGGGGGGCCGGGACTGAAGCTTTCTTT
TRBV30	NA	NA	TRBJ1-5	CAWSVGRSQPQHF	TGTGCCTGGAGTGTAGGCAGGTCCCAGCCCCAGCATTTT
TRBV19	TRBD1	NA	TRBJ1-1	CASSFRTGRAFF	TGTGCCAGTAGTTTCAGGACAGGGCGCGCTTTCTTT
TRBV10-3	TRBD1	NA	TRBJ2-3	CAISARQGEDTQYF	TGTGCCATCAGTGCTCGGCAGGGGGAAGATACGCAGTATTTT
TRBV30	TRBD1	NA	TRBJ1-6	CAWTGQFDSPLHF	TGTGCCTGGACGGGACAGTTCGATTCACCCCTCCACTTT
TRBV7-2	NA	NA	TRBJ2-3	CASSQGTDTQYF	TGTGCCAGCAGCCAGGGCACAGATACGCAGTATTTT
TRBV5-5	NA	NA	TRBJ1-1	CASSPRQNTEAFF	TGTGCCAGCAGCCCGCGTCAAAACACTGAAGCTTTCTTT
TRBV7-8	NA	few	TRBJ1-1	CASSLDSRMNTEAFF	TGTGCCAGCAGCTTAGATAGCCGTATGAACACTGAAGCTTTCTTT
TRBV2	TRBD1	NA	TRBJ2-5	CAVGGLQETQYF	TGTGCCGTAGGGGGCTTGCAAGAGACCCAGTACTTC
TRBV28	NA	NA	TRBJ1-6	CASSYPRVQGTPLHF	TGTGCCAGCAGTTACCCACGTGTACAGGGAACCCCCCTCCACTTT
TRBV4-2	NA	NA	TRBJ1-1	CASSQVGPGLSTEAFF	TGTGCCAGCAGCCAAGTCGGTCCAGGGTTAAGCACTGAAGCTTTCTTT
TRBV19	TRBD1	NA	TRBJ1-1	CASRDRDYTEAFF	TGTGCCAGTAGGGACAGGGACTACACTGAAGCTTTCTTT
TRBV18	NA	NA	TRBJ1-3	CASSPDSGFTGNTIYF	TGTGCCAGCTCACCAGATTCCGGGTTTACTGGAAACACCATATATTTT
TRBV7-9	NA	NA	TRBJ1-1	CASSLVVGGAFF	TGTGCCAGCAGCTTAGTAGTGGGAGGAGCTTTCTTT
TRBV24-1	NA	NA	TRBJ1-5	CATSDETRGNQPQHF	TGTGCCACCAGTGACGAGACCCGGGGCAATCAGCCCCAGCATTTT
TRBV6-5	NA	NA	TRBJ1-3	CASSYSEGSGNTIYF	TGTGCCAGCAGTTACTCGGAGGGGTCTGGAAACACCATATATTTT
TRBV7-3	NA	NA	TRBJ1-1	CASSSHQYTEAFF	TGTGCCAGCAGCTCCCATCAGTACACTGAAGCTTTCTTT
TRBV19	TRBD1	NA	TRBJ1-1	CASTLRTGGTEAFF	TGTGCCAGTACCCTGAGGACAGGGGGCACTGAAGCTTTCTTT
TRBV28	TRBD1	once	TRBJ1-2	CASSKVDRGNGYTF	TGTGCCAGCAGTAAAGTCGACAGGGGGAATGGCTACACCTTC
TRBV7-8	NA	NA	TRBJ1-3	CASSSISLPGGARNTIYF	TGTGCCAGCAGCTCAATTAGCCTACCTGGGGGGGCTCGAAACACCATATATTTT
TRBV30	NA	NA	TRBJ1-4	CAWMGGANEKLFF	TGTGCCTGGATGGGGGGAGCAAATGAAAAACTGTTTTTT
TRBV4-1	NA	NA	TRBJ2-2	CASSDINGQTGELFF	TGCGCCAGCAGCGATATCAATGGACAAACCGGGGAGCTGTTTTTT
TRBV18	NA	NA	TRBJ2-7	CASSPLTESSYEQYF	TGTGCCAGCTCACCACTAACGGAGAGCTCCTACGAGCAGTACTTC